The clone carrying this T cell receptor beta chain has only a few counts. Antigen: not known. These data originate in a study of T-cell reconstitution after alpha-beta-depleted transplantation in children. Study results and caveats: A year had passed since transplant, and T-cell counts and diversity by then came mostly from newly produced T cells. Surviving recipient T cells and intrathymic progenitors accounted for some patients' high TCRbeta diversity at day 60. Reportedly, roughly two months post-transplant, alpha-beta T cells arose from several hundred expanded graft clones.

Trimming at V came to 3 bases and at J to 5 bases, leaving 2 bases not matched to a gene. Germline CDR1 and CDR2: SGHVS and FQNEAQ. The CDR3 is 13 residues long. Unique molecular identifiers were used in preparing the TCRbeta library. TCRdb re-analysed the PCR reads in MiXCR, keeping a single row per CDR3 protein. The table includes 800,000 to 1,000,000 distinct CDR3 sequences, roughly 31% detected once. This specimen was PBMCs, mostly from graft donor cells, taken 360 days after TCRalphabeta/CD19-depleted stem cell transplant. This clonotype originated in a boy under two years old who had a stem cell transplant for SCID, so the T cells may come from the graft donor. The chain employs TRBV7-8 and TRBJ2-7, with 9 bases that match TRBD1. CDR3 loop: CASSLDRGHEQYF. CDR3 DNA: TGTGCCAGCAGCTTGGACAGGGGCCACGAGCAGTACTTC.